These 4 T cell receptor beta chains share one sample of origin, sequenced in a study of OX40 agonist ivuxolimab in advanced cancers. The repertoire was sequenced with immunoSEQ multiplex PCR; TCRdb's copy has only in-frame clones and lacks some. The sample lists 90,000 to 95,000 clones, less than 90% occurring once. Source: CD4+ or CD8+ T cells sorted from blood, taken in a trial of the OX40 agonist ivuxolimab. These receptors were taken from an adult with an advanced solid tumor such as melanoma, head and neck, liver or kidney cancer.

This clone showed up just once. The rearrangement links TRBV30 to TRBJ1-3; D is possibly TRBD1 (6 bases). The CDR3 is 12 residues long. The V end was cut by 4 bases, the J end by 7 bases, with 11 bases between. Germline CDR1 and CDR2: GTSNPN and SVGIG (reference sequence). The CDR3 loop is CAWNRDVNTIYF. The CDR3 DNA sequence: TGTGCCTGGAACAGGGACGTTAACACCATATATTTT.

The chain recombines TRBV6-5 with TRBJ1-1; D uncertain. The germline V gene has CDR1 MNHEY and CDR2 SVGAGI. V lost 2 bases and J lost 6, with 13 bases in between. CDR3 length equals 14 residues. CDR3 sequence (DNA): TGTGCCAGCAGTTACCTCCCGTCCGGGGCTGAAGCTTTCTTT. It is translated as CASSYLPSGAEAFF.

The chain is built from TRBV7-2 and TRBJ2-5; D perhaps matches TRBD1 (6 bases). V was trimmed by 6 bases and J by 10 bases, leaving 12 bases between them. Germline-derived CDR1 and CDR2 are SGHTA and FQGNSA. The CDR3 sequence is 11 residues long. The CDR3 loop reads CASSTLGGQYF. The CDR3 DNA sequence: TGTGCCAGCAGTACTCTAGGGGGCCAGTACTTC.

This rearrangement joins TRBV5-1 to TRBJ2-5; D is unresolved. This CDR3 comprises 13 residues. Germline lookup yields CDR1 SGHRS and CDR2 YFSETQ. The germline V and J ends were trimmed by 3 bases and 5 bases, with 11 bases remaining between them. The DNA for the CDR3 is TGCGCCAGCAGCTACCTAGAAGCGGAGACCCAGTACTTC. Translating it yields CASSYLEAETQYF.